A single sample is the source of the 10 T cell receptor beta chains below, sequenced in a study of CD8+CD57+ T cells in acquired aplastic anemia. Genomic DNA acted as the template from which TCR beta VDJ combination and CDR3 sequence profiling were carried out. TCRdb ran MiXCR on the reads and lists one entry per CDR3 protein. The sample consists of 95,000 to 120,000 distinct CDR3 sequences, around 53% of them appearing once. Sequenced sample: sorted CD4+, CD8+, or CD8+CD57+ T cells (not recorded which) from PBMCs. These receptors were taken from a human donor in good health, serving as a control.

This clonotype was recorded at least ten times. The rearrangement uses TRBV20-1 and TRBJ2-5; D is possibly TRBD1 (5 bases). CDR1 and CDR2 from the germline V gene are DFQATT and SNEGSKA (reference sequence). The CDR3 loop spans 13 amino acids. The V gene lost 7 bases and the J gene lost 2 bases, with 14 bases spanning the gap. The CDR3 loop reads CSEGAARQETQYF. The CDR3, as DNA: TGCAGTGAAGGGGCAGCAAGACAAGAGACCCAGTACTTC.

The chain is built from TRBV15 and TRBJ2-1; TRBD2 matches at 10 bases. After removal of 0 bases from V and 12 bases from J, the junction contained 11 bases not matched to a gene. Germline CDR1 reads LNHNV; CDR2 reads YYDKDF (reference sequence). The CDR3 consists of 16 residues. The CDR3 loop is CATSRDRGLAPIGQFF. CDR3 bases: TGTGCCACCAGCAGAGATCGGGGACTAGCGCCCATTGGGCAGTTCTTC. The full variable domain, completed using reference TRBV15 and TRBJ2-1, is DAMVIQNPRYQVTQFGKPVTLSCSQTLNHNVMYWYQQKSSQAPKLLFHYYDKDFNNEADTPDNFQSRRPNTSFCFLDIRSPGLGDTAMYLCATSRDRGLAPIGQFFGPGTRLTVL.

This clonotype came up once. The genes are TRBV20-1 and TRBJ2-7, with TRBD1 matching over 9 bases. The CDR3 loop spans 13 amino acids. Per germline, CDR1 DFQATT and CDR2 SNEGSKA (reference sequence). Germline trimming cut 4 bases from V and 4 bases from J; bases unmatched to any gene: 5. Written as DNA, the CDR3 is TGCAGTGCTACACCGACAGGGGGGTACGAGCAGTACTTC. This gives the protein CSATPTGGYEQYF.

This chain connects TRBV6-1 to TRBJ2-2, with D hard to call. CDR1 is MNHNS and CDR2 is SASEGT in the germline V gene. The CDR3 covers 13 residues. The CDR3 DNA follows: TGTGCTAGAGATCTGGGGTCCACCGGGGAGCTGTTTTTT. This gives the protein CARDLGSTGELFF.

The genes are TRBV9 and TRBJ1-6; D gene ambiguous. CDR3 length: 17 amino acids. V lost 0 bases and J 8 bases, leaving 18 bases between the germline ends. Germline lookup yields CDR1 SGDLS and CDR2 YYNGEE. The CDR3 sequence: CASSVASSPGYDSPLHF. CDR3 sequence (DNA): TGTGCCAGCAGCGTAGCCAGCAGTCCCGGGTACGATTCACCCCTCCACTTT.

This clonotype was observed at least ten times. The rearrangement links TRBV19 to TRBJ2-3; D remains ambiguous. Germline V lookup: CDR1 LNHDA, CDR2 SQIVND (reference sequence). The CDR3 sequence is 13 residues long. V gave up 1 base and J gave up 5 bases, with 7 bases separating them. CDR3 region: CASSIGERDTQYF. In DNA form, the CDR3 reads TGTGCCAGTAGTATAGGAGAGCGAGATACGCAGTATTTT.

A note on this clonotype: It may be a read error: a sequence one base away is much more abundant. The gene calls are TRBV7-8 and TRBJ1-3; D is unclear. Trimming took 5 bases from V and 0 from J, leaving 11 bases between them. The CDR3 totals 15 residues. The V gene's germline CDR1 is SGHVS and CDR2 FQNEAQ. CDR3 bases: TGTGCCAGCAGCCCATCCGGCCGCTCTGGAAACACCATATATTTT. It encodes CASSPSGRSGNTIYF.

This CDR3 is CASSLDRGRSYEQYF. DNA of the CDR3: TGTGCCAGCAGCTTAGACAGGGGGCGTAGCTACGAGCAGTACTTC. The V call is TRBV7-9, the J call TRBJ2-7; 9 bases match TRBD1. The germline V gene has CDR1 SEHNR and CDR2 FQNEAQ (reference sequence). Germline trimming cut 1 base from V and 3 bases from J; bases unmatched to any gene: 4. The CDR3 runs 15 residues.

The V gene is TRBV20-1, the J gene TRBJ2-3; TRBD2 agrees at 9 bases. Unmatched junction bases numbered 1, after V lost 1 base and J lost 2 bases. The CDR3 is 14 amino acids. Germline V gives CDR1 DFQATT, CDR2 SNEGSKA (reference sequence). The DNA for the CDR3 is TGCAGTGCTAGAGCTAGCGGGGCCACAGATACGCAGTATTTT. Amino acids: CSARASGATDTQYF.

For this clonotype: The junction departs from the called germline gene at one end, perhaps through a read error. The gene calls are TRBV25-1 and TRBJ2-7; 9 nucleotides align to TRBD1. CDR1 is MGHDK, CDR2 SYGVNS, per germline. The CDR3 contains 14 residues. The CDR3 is CTSRGTGQNYEQYF. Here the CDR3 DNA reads TGTACCAGCAGAGGGACAGGGCAGAACTACGAGCAGTACTTC.